Sequencing of this TCR beta chain was carried out in a study of early T cells in non-severe SARS-CoV-2 infection. On the study more broadly: Sequencing targeted bulk RNA from unsorted whole blood, leaving chains unpaired. The study, taken as a whole, reports: Reliance on VDJdb matching favored anti-spike CD8 responses; private and CD4 specificities were missed.

Note on this clonotype: Its antigen is not known.

Individual cDNA molecules received unique molecular identifiers during library preparation. TCRdb called the 5' RACE reads again in MiXCR, with one record for every CDR3 protein. Of fewer than 50,000 distinct CDR3 sequences in the sample, about 7% were seen once. This clonotype was obtained from an adult who was a healthcare worker with PCR-confirmed SARS-CoV-2 infection or an uninfected control (not recorded which). Sequencing used whole blood.

This chain's CDR3 is CASSLTVGEQYF. The CDR3 DNA sequence: TGCGCCAGCAGCCTCACAGTGGGGGAGCAGTACTTC. V usage is TRBV5-1 and J usage is TRBJ2-7, with D unclear. The ends were cut back, 4 bases at V and 7 bases at J, with 12 bases in the middle. Germline CDR1 is SGHRS and CDR2 is YFSETQ. This CDR3 contains 12 residues.